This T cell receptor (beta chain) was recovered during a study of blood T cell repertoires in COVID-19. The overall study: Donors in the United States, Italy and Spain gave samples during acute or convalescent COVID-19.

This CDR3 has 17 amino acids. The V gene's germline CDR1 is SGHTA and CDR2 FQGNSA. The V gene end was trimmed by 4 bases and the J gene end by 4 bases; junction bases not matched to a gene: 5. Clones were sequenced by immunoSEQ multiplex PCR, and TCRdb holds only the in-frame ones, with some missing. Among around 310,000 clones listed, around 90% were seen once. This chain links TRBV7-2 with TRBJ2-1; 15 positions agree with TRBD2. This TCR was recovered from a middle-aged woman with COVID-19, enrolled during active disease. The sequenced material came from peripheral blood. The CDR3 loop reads CASSWGLAGGPYNEQFF. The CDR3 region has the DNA TGTGCCAGCAGCTGGGGACTAGCGGGAGGCCCATACAATGAGCAGTTCTTC.